This TCR beta chain stems from a study of shared clonotypes between healthy human individuals. For the study at large: CD4 naive and CD4 memory each took three plates per donor, while CD8 naive took two and CD8 memory one. Study conclusions and caveats: Across four donors, naive CD4 shared 5% to 5.5%, naive CD8 less than 4%, memory CD4 more than 2%, memory CD8 approximately 0.4%.

Deep-level assay runs were performed. Sorted-subset replicate PCR reactions were performed with around 210 ng DNA, corresponding to some 32,000 T cell genomes. Clones were read by immunoSEQ multiplex PCR, and TCRdb kept only the in-frame ones, dropping some. The repertoire holds roughly 1.5 million clones, with approximately 98% as singletons. As to this clone: Its antigen remains unidentified.

Trimming took off 3 bases at V and 5 bases at J, with 14 bases between the two ends. Germline CDR1 LNHDA, CDR2 SQIVND (reference sequence). CDR3 length equals 15 residues. The chain couples TRBV19 to TRBJ1-5, with D possibly being TRBD1 (5 bases). The sequenced sample was naive CD4+ T cells sorted from blood. Subset here: CD45RA+ positively selected. The origin of this receptor is a man aged 25 to 45 in good health. The CDR3 reads CASSIVWGGHQPQHF. The CDR3 nucleotides read TGTGCCAGTAGTATTGTTTGGGGGGGACATCAGCCCCAGCATTTT.